Detailed here is one T cell receptor beta chain. The sample originates from a study of blood T cell repertoires in COVID-19. Study-level background: From T cells, B-cell-depleted T cells, or PBMCs came the material, which was cDNA or gDNA.

Original analysis: Researchers report that nucleated cell counts were estimated from reference gene primer amplification. Assay: immunoSEQ multiplex PCR; the TCRdb copy retains only in-frame clones and omits some. From that table come the V and J calls and clone size; the DNA was used to work out D and trimming. The sample carries 300,000 to 350,000 clones, approximately 83% recorded once. Germline CDR1 SEHNR, CDR2 FQNEAQ (reference sequence). The ends lost 5 bases at V and 8 bases at J; junction bases unmatched: 10. The CDR3 has 16 residues. The source material was PBMCs or T cells enriched from blood (not recorded which). This clonotype was sampled from a woman aged 40 to 50 with acute COVID-19. The V call is TRBV7-9, the J call TRBJ2-1, with TRBD2 matching 12 bases. CDR3 protein: CASSPLAGGPSDEQFF. Here the CDR3 DNA reads TGTGCCAGCAGCCCCCTAGCGGGAGGGCCGAGTGATGAGCAGTTCTTC.